This TCR beta chain derives from a study of blood T cell repertoires in COVID-19. Study overall: The United States, Italy and Spain provided the acute and convalescent COVID-19 samples.

This clone was counted a single time. This table comes from immunoSEQ multiplex PCR, and its TCRdb copy is limited to in-frame clones, with some not included. Among under 450,000 clones listed, around 89% were seen once. The sequence was obtained from a woman aged 40 to 50 with COVID-19, enrolled during active disease. The sample taken for sequencing was peripheral blood.

CDR3 sequence reads: CASTWGVGQGNQPQHF. In nucleotides, the CDR3 is TGTGCCAGCACGTGGGGTGTAGGACAGGGCAATCAGCCCCAGCATTTT. The V call is TRBV5-5, the J call TRBJ1-5; 7 nucleotides line up with TRBD1. The J segment lost 2 bases and the V segment lost 6 bases, leaving 11 bases of the junction unmatched. The length of the CDR3 is 16 residues. From germline, CDR1 is SGHKS and CDR2 YYEKEE (reference sequence).